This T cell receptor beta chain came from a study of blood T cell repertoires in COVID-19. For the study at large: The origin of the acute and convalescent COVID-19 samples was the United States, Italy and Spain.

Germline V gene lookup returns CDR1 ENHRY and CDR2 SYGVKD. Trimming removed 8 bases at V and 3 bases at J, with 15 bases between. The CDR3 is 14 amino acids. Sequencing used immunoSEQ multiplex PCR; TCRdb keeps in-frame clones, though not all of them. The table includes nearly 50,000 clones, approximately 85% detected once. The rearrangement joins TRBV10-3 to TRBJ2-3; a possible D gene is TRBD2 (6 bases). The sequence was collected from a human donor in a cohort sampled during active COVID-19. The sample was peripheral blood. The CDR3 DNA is TGTGCCATCTGGGGGGAAAGGTCGACAGATACGCAGTATTTT. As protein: CAIWGERSTDTQYF.